The T cell receptor (beta chain) under discussion was sequenced for a study of blood T cell repertoires in COVID-19. Study-wide context: The analysed material was cDNA or gDNA that came from T cells, B-cell-depleted T cells, or PBMCs.

This clone was detected once. CDR3 size: 17 residues. Trimming at V came to 1 base and at J to 1 base, leaving 7 bases not matched to a gene. Germline CDR1 reads SGHAT; CDR2 reads FQNNGV. While infection was still active, Seattle patients were enrolled and then followed longitudinally. In the source study's methods: Estimates of nucleated cell counts were drawn from the amplification of reference gene primers. Clones were read by immunoSEQ multiplex PCR, and TCRdb kept only the in-frame ones, dropping some. Clonal size and the V and J genes are those of that table, whereas D and trimming came from the DNA. The data contain hundreds of thousands of clones, around nine tenths of them singletons.

The V gene is TRBV11-2, the J gene TRBJ1-5; 7 bases agree with TRBD1. The sample was peripheral blood. The receptor's source is a woman aged 55-70 years with COVID-19, enrolled during active disease. CDR3 nucleotides: TGTGCCAGCAGCTTAGGAGGGGAGACAGGGAGCAATCAGCCCCAGCATTTT. Its protein is CASSLGGETGSNQPQHF.